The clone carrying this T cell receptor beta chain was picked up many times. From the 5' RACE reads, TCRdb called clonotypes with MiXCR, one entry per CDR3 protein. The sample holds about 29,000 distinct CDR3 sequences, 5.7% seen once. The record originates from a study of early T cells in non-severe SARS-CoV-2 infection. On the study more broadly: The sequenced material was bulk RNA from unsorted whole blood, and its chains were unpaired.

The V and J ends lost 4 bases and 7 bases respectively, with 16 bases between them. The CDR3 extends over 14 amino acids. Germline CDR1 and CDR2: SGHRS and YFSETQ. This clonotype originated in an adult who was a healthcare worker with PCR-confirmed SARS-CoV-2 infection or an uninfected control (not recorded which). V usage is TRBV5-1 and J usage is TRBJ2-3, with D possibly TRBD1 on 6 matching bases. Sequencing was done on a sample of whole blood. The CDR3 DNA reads TGCGCCAGCAGCGGGGACACCAATTTGAATACGCAGTATTTT. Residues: CASSGDTNLNTQYF.